This T cell receptor beta chain was captured by sequencing in a study of blood T cell repertoires in COVID-19. Across the study: From the United States, Italy and Spain came samples of acute and convalescent COVID-19. PBMCs, B-cell-depleted T cells, or T cells were the source of the cDNA or gDNA that made up the material.

Per the study methods: Reference gene primer amplification in the assay estimated nucleated cell counts. Here immunoSEQ multiplex PCR was the method, and the copy in TCRdb shows in-frame clones only, minus some. V and J calls and clone size are given by that table; D and trimming were obtained from the DNA. This table has 200,000 or so clones, 70% to 90% appearing once. The CDR3 totals 14 residues. V gave up 2 bases and J gave up 4 bases; unmatched junction bases: 3. Germline values: CDR1 MNHEY, CDR2 SVGAGI. This clonotype originated in a man aged 45-60 years who had recovered from COVID-19. The genes are TRBV6-5 and TRBJ2-7; 9 nucleotides align to TRBD1. The specimen was peripheral blood. The DNA for the CDR3 is TGTGCCAGCAGTTACCGGGGGACAGGGTACGAGCAGTACTTC. Its translation is CASSYRGTGYEQYF.